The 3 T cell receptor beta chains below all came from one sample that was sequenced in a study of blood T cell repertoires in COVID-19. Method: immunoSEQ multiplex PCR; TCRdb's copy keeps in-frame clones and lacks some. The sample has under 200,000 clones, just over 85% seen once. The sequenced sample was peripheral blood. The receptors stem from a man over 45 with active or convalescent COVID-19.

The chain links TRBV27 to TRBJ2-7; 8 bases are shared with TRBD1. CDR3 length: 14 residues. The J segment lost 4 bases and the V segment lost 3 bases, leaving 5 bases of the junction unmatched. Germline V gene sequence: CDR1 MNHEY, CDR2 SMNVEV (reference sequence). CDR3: CASSLFRGLYEQYF. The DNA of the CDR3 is TGTGCCAGCAGTTTGTTCAGGGGGCTTTACGAGCAGTACTTC.

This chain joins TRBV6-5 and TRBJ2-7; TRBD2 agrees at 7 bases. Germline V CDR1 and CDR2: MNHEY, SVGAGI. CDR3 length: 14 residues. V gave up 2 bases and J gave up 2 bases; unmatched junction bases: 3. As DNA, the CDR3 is TGTGCCAGCAGTTACCGGGCGGGAGCCTACGAGCAGTACTTC. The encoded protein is CASSYRAGAYEQYF.

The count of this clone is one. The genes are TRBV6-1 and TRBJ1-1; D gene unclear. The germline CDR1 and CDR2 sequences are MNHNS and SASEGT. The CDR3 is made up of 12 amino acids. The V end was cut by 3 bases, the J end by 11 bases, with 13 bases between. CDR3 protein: CASSEIRVIAFF. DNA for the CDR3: TGTGCCAGCAGTGAGATTCGGGTGATTGCTTTCTTT.